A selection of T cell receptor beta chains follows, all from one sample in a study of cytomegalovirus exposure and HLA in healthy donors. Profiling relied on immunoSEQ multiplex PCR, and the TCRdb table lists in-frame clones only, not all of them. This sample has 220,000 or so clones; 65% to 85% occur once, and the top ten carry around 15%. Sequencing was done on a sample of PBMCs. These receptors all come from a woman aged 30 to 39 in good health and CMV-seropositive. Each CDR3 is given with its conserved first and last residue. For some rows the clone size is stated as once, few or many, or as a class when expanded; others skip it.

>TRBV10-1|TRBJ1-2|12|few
CASSGDQLGYTF
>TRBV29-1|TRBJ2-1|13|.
CSVGEDSYNEQFF
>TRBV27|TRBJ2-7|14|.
CASSLFQGGYEQYF
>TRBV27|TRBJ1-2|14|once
CASSWTGDGYGYTF
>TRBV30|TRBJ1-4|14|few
CAWRDPGGEEKLFF
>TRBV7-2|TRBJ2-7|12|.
CASSTRSYEQYF
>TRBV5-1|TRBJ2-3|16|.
CASSLGLAGGSDTQYF
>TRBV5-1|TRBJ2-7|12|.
CASSSDGYEQYF
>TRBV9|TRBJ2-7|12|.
CASSVEQGKQYF
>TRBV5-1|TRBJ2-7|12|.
CASSPDSIEQYF
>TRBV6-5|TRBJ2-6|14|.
CASSPISGANVLTF
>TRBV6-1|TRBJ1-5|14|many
CASSTWTENQPQHF
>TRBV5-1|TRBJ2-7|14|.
CASSSGDRVDEQYF
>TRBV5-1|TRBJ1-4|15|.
CASSSDGGGDEKLFF
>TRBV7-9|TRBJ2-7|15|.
CASSSISGYSYEQYF